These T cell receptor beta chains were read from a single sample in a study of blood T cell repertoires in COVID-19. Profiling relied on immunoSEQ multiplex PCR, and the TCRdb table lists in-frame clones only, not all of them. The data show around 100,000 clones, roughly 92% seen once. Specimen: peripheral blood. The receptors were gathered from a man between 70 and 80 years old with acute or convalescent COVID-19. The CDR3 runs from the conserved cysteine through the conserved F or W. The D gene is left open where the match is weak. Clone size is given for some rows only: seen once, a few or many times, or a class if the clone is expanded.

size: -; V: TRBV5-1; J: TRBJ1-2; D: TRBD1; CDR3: CASSWTGVGGRYGYTF; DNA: TGCGCCAGCAGCTGGACAGGGGTAGGGGGTCGGTATGGCTACACCTTC
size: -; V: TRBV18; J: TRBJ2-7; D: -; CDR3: CASSRTEAYEQYF; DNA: TGTGCCAGCTCACGGACAGAGGCCTACGAGCAGTACTTC
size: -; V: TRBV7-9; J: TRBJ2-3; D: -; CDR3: CASSLAATDTQYF; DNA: TGTGCCAGCAGCTTAGCGGCCACAGATACGCAGTATTTT
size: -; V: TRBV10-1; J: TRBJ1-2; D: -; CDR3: CASSDFGFNYGYTF; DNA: TGCGCCAGCAGTGATTTCGGGTTTAACTATGGCTACACCTTC
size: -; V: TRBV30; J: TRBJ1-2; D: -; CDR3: CAWNTGSATGYTF; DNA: TGTGCCTGGAATACAGGGAGTGCTACTGGCTACACCTTC
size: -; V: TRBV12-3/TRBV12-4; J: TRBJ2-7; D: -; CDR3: CASSLGTSYEQYF; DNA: TGTGCCAGCAGTTTGGGGACATCCTACGAGCAGTACTTC
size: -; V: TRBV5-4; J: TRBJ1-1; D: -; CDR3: CASSLAGNRGAFF; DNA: TGTGCCAGCAGCTTGGCCGGGAACAGAGGAGCTTTCTTT
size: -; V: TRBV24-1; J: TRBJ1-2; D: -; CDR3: CATSDLTGWGYTF; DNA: TGTGCCACCAGTGATTTGACAGGTTGGGGCTACACCTTC
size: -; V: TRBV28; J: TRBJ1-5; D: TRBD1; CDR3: CASSLFGQGDQPQHF; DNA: TGTGCCAGCAGTTTATTCGGACAGGGTGATCAGCCCCAGCATTTT
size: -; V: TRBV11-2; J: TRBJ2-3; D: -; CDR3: CASSLVWGEGTDTQYF; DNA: TGTGCCAGCAGCTTAGTGTGGGGGGAAGGCACAGATACGCAGTATTTT
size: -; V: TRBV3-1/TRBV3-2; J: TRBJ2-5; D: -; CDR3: CASSPLVQGETQYF; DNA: TGTGCCAGCAGCCCCCTGGTCCAGGGAGAGACCCAGTACTTC
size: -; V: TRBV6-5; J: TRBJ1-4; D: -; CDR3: CASSYSWAEKLFF; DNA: TGTGCCAGCAGTTACTCGTGGGCTGAAAAACTGTTTTTT
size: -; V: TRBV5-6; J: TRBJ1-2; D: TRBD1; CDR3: CASSLEGADYGYTF; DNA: TGTGCCAGCAGCTTGGAGGGGGCAGACTATGGCTACACCTTC
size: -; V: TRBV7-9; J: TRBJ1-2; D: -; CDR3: CASSLAFRDIGNGYTF; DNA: TGTGCCAGCAGCTTAGCTTTCCGGGACATAGGTAATGGCTACACCTTC
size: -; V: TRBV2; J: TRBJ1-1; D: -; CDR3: CASRDRRNTEAFF; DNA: TGTGCCAGCAGGGACAGACGGAACACTGAAGCTTTCTTT
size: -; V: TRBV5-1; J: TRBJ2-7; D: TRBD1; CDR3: CASSLWTGVYEQYF; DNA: TGCGCCAGCAGCTTGTGGACAGGGGTTTACGAGCAGTACTTC
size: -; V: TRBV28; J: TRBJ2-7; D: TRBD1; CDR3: CASWDSLEQYF; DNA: TGTGCCAGCTGGGACAGCCTCGAGCAGTACTTC
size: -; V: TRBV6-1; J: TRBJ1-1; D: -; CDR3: CASSEWPRGGTEAFF; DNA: TGTGCCAGCAGTGAATGGCCCCGGGGGGGCACTGAAGCTTTCTTT
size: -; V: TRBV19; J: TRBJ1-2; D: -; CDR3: CASTPRPLINYGYTF; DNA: TGTGCCAGTACTCCCAGGCCCTTAATTAACTATGGCTACACCTTC
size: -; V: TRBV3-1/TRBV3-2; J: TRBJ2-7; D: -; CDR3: CASSQGLPIEQYF; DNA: TGTGCCAGCAGCCAGGGACTCCCTATTGAGCAGTACTTC
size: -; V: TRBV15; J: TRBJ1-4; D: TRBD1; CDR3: CATSKLTGTGWEKLFF; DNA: TGTGCCACCAGCAAGCTTACCGGGACAGGGTGGGAAAAACTGTTTTTT
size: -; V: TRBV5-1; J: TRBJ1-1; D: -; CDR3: CASSLDQTEAFF; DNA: TGCGCCAGCAGCTTGGACCAGACTGAAGCTTTCTTT
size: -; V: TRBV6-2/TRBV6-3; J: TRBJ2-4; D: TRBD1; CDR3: CASSPYRDRVAKNIQYF; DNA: TGTGCCAGCAGCCCTTACCGGGACAGGGTTGCCAAAAACATTCAGTACTTC
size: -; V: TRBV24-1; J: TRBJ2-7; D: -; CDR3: CATSDPGRGEQYF; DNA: TGTGCCACCAGTGATCCCGGACGGGGCGAGCAGTACTTC
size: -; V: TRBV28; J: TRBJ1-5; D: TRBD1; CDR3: CASSSFTGGNQPQHF; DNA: TGTGCCAGCAGTTCGTTTACAGGGGGCAATCAGCCCCAGCATTTT
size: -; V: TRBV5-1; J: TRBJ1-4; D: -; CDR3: CASSFQGVNEKLFF; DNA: TGCGCCAGCAGCTTCCAGGGCGTTAATGAAAAACTGTTTTTT
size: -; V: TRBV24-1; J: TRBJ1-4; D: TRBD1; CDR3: CATSESGTGNEKLFF; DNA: TGTGCCACCAGTGAATCCGGGACAGGGAATGAAAAACTGTTTTTT
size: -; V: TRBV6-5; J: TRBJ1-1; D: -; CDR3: CASSYGGGDTEAFF; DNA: TGTGCCAGCAGTTATGGAGGGGGGGACACTGAAGCTTTCTTT
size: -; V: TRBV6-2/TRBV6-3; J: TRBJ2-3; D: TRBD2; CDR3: CASSQIAGWSDTQYF; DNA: TGTGCCAGCAGTCAGATAGCGGGATGGTCAGATACGCAGTATTTT
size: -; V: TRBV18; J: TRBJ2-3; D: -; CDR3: CASSPRGVSTDTQYF; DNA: TGTGCCAGCTCACCACGCGGGGTTAGCACAGATACGCAGTATTTT
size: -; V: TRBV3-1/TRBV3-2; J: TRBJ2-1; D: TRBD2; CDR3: CASSQEAGGLFSEQFF; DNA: TGTGCCAGCAGCCAAGAAGCGGGGGGGCTCTTCAGTGAGCAGTTCTTC
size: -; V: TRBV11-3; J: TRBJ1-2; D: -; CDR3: CASSLERGRTNYGYTF; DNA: TGTGCCAGCAGCTTAGAAAGGGGTCGCACTAACTATGGCTACACCTTC
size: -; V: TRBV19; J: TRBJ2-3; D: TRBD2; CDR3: CASSGERGRDTQYF; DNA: TGTGCCAGTAGTGGGGAGCGGGGGCGAGATACGCAGTATTTT
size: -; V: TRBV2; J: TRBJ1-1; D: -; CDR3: CASSGYPTGNTEAFF; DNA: TGTGCCAGCAGTGGGTACCCGACAGGGAACACTGAAGCTTTCTTT
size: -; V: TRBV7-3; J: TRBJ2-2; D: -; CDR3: CASSETGNTGELFF; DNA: TGTGCCAGCAGCGAGACAGGGAACACCGGGGAGCTGTTTTTT
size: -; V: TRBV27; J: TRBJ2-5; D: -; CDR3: CASSFVGGGETQYF; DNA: TGTGCCAGCAGTTTTGTCGGGGGTGGCGAGACCCAGTACTTC
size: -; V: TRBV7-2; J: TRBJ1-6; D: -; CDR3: CASSLEGGSNSPLHF; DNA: TGTGCCAGCAGCTTGGAAGGAGGTTCTAATTCACCCCTCCACTTT
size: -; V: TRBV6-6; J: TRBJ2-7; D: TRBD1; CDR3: CASSYSGQGTSYEQYF; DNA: TGTGCCAGCAGTTATTCGGGACAGGGGACCTCCTACGAGCAGTACTTC
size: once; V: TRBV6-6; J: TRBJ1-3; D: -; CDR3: CASSFAGIDTIYF; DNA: TGTGCCAGCAGTTTTGCGGGGATAGACACCATATATTTT
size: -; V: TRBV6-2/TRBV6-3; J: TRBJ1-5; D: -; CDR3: CASSYVYSNQPQHF; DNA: TGTGCCAGCAGTTACGTATATAGCAATCAGCCCCAGCATTTT
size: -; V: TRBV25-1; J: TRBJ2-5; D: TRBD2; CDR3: CASIPGLAGGLLEETQYF; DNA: TGTGCCAGCATCCCGGGACTAGCGGGAGGCCTCCTTGAGGAGACCCAGTACTTC
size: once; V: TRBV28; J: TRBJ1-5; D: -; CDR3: CASSLPPGGSNQPQHF; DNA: TGTGCCAGCAGTCTCCCCCCGGGGGGTAGCAATCAGCCCCAGCATTTT
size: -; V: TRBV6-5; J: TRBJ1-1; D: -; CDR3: CASSYSGASGTEAFF; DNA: TGTGCCAGCAGTTACTCGGGGGCTTCGGGCACTGAAGCTTTCTTT
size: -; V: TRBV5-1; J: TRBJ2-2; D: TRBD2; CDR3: CASSWRTSGRRNTGELFF; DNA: TGCGCCAGCAGCTGGAGGACTAGCGGGAGGAGGAACACCGGGGAGCTGTTTTTT
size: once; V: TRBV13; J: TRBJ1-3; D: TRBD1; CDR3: CASSLGTEAGNTIYF; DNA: TGTGCCAGCAGCTTGGGGACAGAGGCTGGAAACACCATATATTTT
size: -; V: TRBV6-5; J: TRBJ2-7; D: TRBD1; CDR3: CASIQGHEQYF; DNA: TGTGCCAGCATACAGGGGCACGAGCAGTACTTC
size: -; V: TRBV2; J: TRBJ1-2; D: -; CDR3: CASSAQGDNYGYTF; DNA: TGTGCCAGCAGTGCTCAGGGCGACAACTATGGCTACACCTTC
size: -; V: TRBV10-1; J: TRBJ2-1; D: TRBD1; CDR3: CASSFSGGSEQFF; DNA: TGCGCCAGCAGTTTTTCAGGGGGAAGCGAGCAGTTCTTC
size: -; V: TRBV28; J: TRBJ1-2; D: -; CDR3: CASNWQGVNYGYTF; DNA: TGTGCCAGCAATTGGCAGGGTGTCAACTATGGCTACACCTTC
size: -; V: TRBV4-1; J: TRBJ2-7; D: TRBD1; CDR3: CASSQIPGQGFYEQYF; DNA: TGCGCCAGCAGCCAAATACCGGGACAGGGCTTCTACGAGCAGTACTTC
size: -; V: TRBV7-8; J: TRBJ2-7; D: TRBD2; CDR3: CASSRPNRASGTYEQYF; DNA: TGTGCCAGCAGCCGTCCTAATAGGGCTAGCGGGACATACGAGCAGTACTTC
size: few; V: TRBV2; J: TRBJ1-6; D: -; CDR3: CASSEWGQHSSYNSPLHF; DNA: TGTGCCAGCAGTGAATGGGGACAACACAGCTCCTATAATTCACCCCTCCACTTT
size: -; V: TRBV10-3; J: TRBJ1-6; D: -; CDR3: CAIRDSRGGYSPLHF; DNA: TGTGCCATCAGAGACTCGAGAGGGGGTTATTCACCCCTCCACTTT
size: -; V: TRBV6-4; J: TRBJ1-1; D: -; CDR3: CASREYPTVTEAFF; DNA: TGTGCCAGCAGGGAATATCCGACAGTCACTGAAGCTTTCTTT
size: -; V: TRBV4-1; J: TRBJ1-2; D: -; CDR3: CASSQDRQRTNYGYTF; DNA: TGCGCCAGCAGCCAAGATCGTCAGCGGACTAACTATGGCTACACCTTC